This TCR beta chain is drawn from a study of blood T cell repertoires in COVID-19. Across the study: In each case, the material was cDNA or gDNA derived from T cells, B-cell-depleted T cells, or PBMCs.

Profiled with immunoSEQ multiplex PCR; TCRdb holds only in-frame clones, not every one. Of about 40,000 clones in the sample, around 90% were seen once. CDR3 size: 17 residues. Germline lookup yields CDR1 SGDLS and CDR2 YYNGEE. V trimming: 2 bases; J trimming: 8 bases; junction bases outside the gene matches: 12. The material sequenced was peripheral blood. This clonotype originated in a man in his sixties with acute or convalescent COVID-19. The J gene is TRBJ1-4, the V gene TRBV9; 10 bases line up with TRBD1. The CDR3 sequence is CASSVSGTGEGNEKLFF. CDR3 DNA sequence: TGTGCCAGCAGCGTTTCTGGGACAGGGGAAGGAAACGAAAAACTGTTTTTT. Complete variable domain (other parts from reference TRBV9 and TRBJ1-4): DSGVTQTPKHLITATGQRVTLRCSPRSGDLSVYWYQQSLDQGLQFLIQYYNGEERAKGNILERFSAQQFPDLHSELNLSSLELGDSALYFCASSVSGTGEGNEKLFFGSGTQLSVL.